This T cell receptor (beta chain) was identified in a study of CD8 T cells in Susac syndrome. Random hexamers were used to reverse transcribe the RNA input (0.5 to 1 ug). TCRdb re-derived calls from the immunoSEQ multiplex PCR reads in MiXCR, one entry per CDR3 protein. The sample has more than 100,000 distinct CDR3 sequences; roughly 94% are singletons. With 5 bases removed from V and 3 bases from J, the gap between germline ends came to 16 bases. Germline loops: CDR1 SGHVS, CDR2 FNYEAQ. CDR3 size: 15 residues. Sample: CD8+ T cells from PBMCs. The chain uses TRBV7-6 and TRBJ1-1, with D perhaps matching TRBD1 (6 bases). The sequence was collected from a human donor with Susac syndrome. Written as DNA, the CDR3 is TGTGCCAGCAGCCCCAGGGAGGGGGAGGACACTGAAGCTTTCTTT. It codes for CASSPREGEDTEAFF.